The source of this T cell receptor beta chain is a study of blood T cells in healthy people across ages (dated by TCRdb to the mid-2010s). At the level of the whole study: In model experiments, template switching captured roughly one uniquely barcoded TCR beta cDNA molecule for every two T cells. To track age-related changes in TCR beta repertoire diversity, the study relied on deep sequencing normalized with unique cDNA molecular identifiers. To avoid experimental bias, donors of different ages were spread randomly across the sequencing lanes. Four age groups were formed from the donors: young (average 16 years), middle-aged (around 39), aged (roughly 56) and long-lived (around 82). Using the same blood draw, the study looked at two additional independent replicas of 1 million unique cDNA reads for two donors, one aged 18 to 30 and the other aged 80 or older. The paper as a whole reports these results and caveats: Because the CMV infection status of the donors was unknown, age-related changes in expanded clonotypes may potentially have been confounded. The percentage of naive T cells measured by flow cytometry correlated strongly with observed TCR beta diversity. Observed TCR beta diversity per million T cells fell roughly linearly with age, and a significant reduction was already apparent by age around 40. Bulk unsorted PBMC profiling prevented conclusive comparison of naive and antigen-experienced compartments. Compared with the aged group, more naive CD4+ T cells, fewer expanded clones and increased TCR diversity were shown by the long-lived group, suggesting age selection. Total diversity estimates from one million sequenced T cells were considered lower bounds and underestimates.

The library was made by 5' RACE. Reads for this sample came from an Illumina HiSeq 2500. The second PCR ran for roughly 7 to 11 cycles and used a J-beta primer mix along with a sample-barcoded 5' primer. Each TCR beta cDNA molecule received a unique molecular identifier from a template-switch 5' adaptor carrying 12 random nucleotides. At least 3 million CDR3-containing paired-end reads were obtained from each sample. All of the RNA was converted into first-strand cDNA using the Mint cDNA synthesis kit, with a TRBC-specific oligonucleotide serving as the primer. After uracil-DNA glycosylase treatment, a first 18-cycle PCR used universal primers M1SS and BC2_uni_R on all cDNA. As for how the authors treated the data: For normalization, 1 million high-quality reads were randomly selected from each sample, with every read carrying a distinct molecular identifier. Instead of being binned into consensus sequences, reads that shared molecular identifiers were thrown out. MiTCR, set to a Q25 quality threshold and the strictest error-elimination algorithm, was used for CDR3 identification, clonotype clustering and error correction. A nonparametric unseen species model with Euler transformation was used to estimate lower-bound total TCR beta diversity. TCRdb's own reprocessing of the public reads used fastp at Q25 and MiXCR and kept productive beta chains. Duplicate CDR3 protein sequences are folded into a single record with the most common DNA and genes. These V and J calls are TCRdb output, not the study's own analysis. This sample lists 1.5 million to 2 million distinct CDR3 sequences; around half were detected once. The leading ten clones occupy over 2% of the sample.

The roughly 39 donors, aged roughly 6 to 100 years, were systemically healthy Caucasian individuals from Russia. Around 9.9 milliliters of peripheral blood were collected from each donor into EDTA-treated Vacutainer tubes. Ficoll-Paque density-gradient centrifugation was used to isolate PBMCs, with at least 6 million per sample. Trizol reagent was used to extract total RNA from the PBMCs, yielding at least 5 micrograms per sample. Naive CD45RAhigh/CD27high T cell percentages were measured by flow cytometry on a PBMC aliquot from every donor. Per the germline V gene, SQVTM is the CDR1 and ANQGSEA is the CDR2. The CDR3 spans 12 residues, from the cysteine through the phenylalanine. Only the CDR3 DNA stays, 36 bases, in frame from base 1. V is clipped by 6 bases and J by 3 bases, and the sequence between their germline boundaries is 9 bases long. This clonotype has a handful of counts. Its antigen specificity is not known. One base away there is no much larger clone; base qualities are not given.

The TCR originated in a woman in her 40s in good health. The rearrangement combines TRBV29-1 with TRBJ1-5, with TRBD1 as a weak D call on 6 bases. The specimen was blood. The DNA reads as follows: TGCAGCGTGGGACATTACAATCAGCCCCAGCATTTT. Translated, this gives CSVGHYNQPQHF. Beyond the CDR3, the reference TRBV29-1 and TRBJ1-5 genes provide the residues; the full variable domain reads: SAVISQKPSRDICQRGTSLTIQCQVDSQVTMMFWYRQQPGQSLTLIATANQGSEATYESGFVIDKFPISRPNLTFSTLTVSNMSPEDSSIYLCSVGHYNQPQHFGDGTRLSIL.